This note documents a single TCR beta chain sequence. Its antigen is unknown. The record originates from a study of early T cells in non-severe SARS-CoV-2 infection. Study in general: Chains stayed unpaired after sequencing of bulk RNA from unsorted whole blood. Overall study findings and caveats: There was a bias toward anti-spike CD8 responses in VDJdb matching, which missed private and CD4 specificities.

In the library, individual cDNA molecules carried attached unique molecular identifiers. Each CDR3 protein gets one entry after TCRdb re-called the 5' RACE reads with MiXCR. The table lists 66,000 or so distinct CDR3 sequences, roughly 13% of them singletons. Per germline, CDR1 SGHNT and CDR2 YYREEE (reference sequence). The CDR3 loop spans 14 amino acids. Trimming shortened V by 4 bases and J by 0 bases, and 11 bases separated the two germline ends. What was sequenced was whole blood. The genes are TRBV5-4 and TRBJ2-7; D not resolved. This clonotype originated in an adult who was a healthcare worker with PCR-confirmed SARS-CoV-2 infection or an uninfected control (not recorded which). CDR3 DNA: TGTGCCAGCAGCAATAGGAAGAGCTCCTACGAGCAGTACTTC. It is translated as CASSNRKSSYEQYF.